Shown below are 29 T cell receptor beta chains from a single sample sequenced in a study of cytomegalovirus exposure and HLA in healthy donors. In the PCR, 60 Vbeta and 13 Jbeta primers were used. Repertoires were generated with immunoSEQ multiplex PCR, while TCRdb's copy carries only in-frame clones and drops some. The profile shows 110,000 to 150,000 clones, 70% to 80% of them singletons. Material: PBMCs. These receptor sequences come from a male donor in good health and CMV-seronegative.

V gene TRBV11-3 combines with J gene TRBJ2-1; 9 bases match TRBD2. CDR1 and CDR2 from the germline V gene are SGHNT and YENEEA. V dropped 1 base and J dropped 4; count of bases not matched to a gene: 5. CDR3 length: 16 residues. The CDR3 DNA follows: TGTGCCAGCAGCTTAGGATCCAGCGGGGGGTACAATGAGCAGTTCTTC. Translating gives CASSLGSSGGYNEQFF.

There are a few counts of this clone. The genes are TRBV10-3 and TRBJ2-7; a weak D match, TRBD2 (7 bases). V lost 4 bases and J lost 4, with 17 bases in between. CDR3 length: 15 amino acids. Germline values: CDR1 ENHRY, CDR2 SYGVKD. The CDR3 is CAISVGGVSPYEQYF. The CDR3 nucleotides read TGTGCCATCAGTGTAGGGGGGGTCAGCCCGTACGAGCAGTACTTC.

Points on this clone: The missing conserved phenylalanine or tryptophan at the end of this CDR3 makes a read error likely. CDR3 DNA: TGTGCCAGCAGTTACAGAGGAGTAGCTTTCCTT. Translation gives CASSYRGVAFL. The rearrangement links TRBV6-5 to TRBJ1-1; D unresolved. The CDR3 loop spans 11 amino acids. Germline V gene lookup returns CDR1 MNHEY and CDR2 SVGAGI. Trimming removed 2 bases from V and 10 bases from J, with 8 bases in between.

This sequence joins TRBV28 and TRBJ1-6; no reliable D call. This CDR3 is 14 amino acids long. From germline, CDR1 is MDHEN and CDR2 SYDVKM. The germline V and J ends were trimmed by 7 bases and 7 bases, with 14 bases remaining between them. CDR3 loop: CASITGTGNSPLHF. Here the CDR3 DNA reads TGTGCCAGCATCACCGGAACGGGAAATTCACCCCTCCACTTT.

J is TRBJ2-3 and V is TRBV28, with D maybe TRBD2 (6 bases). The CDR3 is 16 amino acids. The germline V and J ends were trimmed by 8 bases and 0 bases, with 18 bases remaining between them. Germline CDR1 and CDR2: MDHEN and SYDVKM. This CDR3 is CASADRDFSSTDTQYF. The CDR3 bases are TGTGCCAGCGCCGATCGGGACTTTTCTAGCACAGATACGCAGTATTTT.

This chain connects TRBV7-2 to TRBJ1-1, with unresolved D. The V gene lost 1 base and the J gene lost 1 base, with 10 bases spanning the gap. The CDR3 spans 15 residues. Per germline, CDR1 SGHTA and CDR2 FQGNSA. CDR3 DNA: TGTGCCAGCAGCTTAGTCCCAGGTTCGAACACTGAAGCTTTCTTT. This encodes CASSLVPGSNTEAFF.

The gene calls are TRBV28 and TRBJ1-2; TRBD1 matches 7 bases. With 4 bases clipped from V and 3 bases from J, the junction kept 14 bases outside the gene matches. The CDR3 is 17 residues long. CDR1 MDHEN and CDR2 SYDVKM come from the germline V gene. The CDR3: CASSSYDFRGADYGYTF. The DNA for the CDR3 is TGTGCCAGCAGTTCATACGACTTCAGGGGGGCAGACTATGGCTACACCTTC.

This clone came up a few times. DNA of the CDR3: TGTGCCAGCAGCAGATCAGGCAATGAGCAGTTCTTC. Protein product: CASSRSGNEQFF. The V gene is TRBV7-2, the J gene TRBJ2-1; D is uncertain. Trimming removed 5 bases from V and 6 bases from J, with 8 bases in between. The CDR3 totals 12 residues. Germline CDR1 SGHTA, CDR2 FQGNSA.

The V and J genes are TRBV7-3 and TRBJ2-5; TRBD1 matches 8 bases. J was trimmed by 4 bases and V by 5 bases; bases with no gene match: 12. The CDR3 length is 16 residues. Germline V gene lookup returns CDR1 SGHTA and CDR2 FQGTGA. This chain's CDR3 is CASSLGGQGGGETQYF. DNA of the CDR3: TGTGCCAGCAGCCTAGGCGGACAGGGAGGAGGAGAGACCCAGTACTTC.

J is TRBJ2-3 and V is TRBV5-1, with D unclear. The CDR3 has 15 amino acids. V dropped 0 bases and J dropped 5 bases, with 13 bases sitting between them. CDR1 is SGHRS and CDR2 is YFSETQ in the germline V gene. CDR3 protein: CASSLAPGSEDTQYF. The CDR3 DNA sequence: TGCGCCAGCAGCTTGGCTCCAGGTTCGGAAGATACGCAGTATTTT. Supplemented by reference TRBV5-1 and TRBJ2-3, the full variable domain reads KAGVTQTPRYLIKTRGQQVTLSCSPISGHRSVSWYQQTPGQGLQFLFEYFSETQRNKGNFPGRFSGRQFSNSRSEMNVSTLELGDSALYLCASSLAPGSEDTQYFGPGTRLTVL.

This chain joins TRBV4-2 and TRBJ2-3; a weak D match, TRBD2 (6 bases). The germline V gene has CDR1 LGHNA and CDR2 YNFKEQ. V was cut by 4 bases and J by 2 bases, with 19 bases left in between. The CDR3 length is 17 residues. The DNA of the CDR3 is TGTGCCAGCAGCCCAAAGGGACTCGCGGGGAACACAGATACGCAGTATTTT. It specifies CASSPKGLAGNTDTQYF.

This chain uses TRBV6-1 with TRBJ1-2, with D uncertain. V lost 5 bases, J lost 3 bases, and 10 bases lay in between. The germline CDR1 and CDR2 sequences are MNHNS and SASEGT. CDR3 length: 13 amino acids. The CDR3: CASSLREDYGYTF. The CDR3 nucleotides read TGTGCCAGCAGTCTACGCGAGGACTATGGCTACACCTTC.

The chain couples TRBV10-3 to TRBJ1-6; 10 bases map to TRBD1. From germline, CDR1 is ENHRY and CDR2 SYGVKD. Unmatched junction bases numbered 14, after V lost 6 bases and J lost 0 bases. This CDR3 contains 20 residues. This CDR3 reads CAISAPPGQGRASYNSPLHF. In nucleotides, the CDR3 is TGTGCCATCAGCGCCCCCCCGGGACAGGGGCGGGCCTCCTATAATTCACCCCTCCACTTT.

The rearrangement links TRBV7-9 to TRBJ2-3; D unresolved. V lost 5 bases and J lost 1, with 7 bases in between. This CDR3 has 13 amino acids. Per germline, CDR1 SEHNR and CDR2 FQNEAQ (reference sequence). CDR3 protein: CASSPGGTDTQYF. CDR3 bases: TGTGCCAGCAGCCCCGGTGGCACAGATACGCAGTATTTT.

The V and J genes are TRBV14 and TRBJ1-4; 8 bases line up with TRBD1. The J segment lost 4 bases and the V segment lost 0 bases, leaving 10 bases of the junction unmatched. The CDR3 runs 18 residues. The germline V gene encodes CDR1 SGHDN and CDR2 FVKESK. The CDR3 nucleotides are TGTGCCAGCAGCCAAGAGTCAGGGGGCACAGGTGTTAATGAAAAACTGTTTTTT. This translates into CASSQESGGTGVNEKLFF.

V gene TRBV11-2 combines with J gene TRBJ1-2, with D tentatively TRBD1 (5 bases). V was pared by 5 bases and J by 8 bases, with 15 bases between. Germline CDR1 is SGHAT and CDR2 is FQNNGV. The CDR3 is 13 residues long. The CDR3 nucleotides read TGTGCCAGCAGCACCCGGGGGAGTGGGGGCTACACCTTC. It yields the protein CASSTRGSGGYTF.

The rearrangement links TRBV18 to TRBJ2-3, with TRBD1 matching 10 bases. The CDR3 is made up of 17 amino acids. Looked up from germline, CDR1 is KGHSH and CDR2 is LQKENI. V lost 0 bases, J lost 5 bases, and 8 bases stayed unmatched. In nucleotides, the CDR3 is TGTGCCAGCTCACCACCGGGGGGGACAGGGGAGAGAGATACGCAGTATTTT. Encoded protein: CASSPPGGTGERDTQYF.

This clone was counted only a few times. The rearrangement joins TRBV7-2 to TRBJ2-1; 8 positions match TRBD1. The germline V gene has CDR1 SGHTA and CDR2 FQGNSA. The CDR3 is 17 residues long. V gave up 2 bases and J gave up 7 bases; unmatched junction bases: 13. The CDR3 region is CASSLLFSRTGRNEQFF. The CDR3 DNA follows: TGTGCCAGCAGCTTATTGTTTAGTCGGACAGGGCGTAATGAGCAGTTCTTC.

CDR3 in amino acids: CASSYFQGANYGYTF. In DNA form, the CDR3 reads TGTGCCAGCAGTTACTTCCAGGGGGCTAACTATGGCTACACCTTC. The V call is TRBV6-5, the J call TRBJ1-2, with TRBD1 matching over 7 bases. The germline V gene has CDR1 MNHEY and CDR2 SVGAGI. V gave up 1 base and J gave up 0 bases; unmatched junction bases: 2. The CDR3 is 15 residues long.

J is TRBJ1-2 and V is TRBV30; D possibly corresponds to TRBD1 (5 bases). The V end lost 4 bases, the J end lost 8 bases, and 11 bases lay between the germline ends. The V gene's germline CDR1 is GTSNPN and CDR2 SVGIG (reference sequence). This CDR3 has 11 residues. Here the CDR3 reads CAWKGSGGYTF. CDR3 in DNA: TGTGCCTGGAAGGGATCAGGGGGCTACACCTTC.

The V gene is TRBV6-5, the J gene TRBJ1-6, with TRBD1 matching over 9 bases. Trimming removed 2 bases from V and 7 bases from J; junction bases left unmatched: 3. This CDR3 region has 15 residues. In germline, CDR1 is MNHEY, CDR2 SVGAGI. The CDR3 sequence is CASSYGTGWNSPLHF. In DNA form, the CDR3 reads TGTGCCAGCAGTTACGGGACAGGGTGGAATTCACCCCTCCACTTT.

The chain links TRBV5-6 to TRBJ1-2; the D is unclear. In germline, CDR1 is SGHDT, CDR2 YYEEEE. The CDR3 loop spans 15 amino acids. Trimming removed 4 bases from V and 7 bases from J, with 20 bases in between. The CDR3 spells CASSHRPGYPPGYTF. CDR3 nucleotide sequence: TGTGCCAGCAGCCACCGACCCGGGTACCCACCTGGCTACACCTTC.

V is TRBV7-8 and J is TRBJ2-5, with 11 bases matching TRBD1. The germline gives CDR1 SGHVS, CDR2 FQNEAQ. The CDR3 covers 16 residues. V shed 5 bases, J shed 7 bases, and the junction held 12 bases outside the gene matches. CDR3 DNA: TGTGCCAGCAGCCCCAGGACAGGGGGCACCACGGCGACCCAGTACTTC. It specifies CASSPRTGGTTATQYF.

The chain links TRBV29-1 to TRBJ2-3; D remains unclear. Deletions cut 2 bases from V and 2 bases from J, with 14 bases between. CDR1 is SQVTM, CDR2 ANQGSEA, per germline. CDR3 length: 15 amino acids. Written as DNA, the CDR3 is TGCAGCGTTGAAATGGCGGCCGGAACCACAGATACGCAGTATTTT. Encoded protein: CSVEMAAGTTDTQYF.

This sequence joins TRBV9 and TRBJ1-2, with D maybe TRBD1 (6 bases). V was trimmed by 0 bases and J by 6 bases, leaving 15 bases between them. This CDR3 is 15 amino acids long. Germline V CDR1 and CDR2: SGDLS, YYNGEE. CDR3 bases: TGTGCCAGCAGCGTAGATGTCGGGACACCCAATGGCTACACCTTC. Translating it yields CASSVDVGTPNGYTF.

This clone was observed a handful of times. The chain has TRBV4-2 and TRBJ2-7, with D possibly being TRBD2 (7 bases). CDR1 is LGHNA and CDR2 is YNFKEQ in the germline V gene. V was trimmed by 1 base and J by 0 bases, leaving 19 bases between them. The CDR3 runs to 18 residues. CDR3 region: CASSQGLFRGGASYEQYF. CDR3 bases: TGTGCCAGCAGCCAAGGGCTATTTAGGGGGGGGGCCTCCTACGAGCAGTACTTC.

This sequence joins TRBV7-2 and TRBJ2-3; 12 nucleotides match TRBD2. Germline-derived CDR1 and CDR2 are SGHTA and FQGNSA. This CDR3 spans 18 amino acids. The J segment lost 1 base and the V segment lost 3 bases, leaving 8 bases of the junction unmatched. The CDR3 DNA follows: TGTGCCAGCAGCTTCCCTAGCGGGGGGGGTTGGGGCACAGATACGCAGTATTTT. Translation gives CASSFPSGGGWGTDTQYF.

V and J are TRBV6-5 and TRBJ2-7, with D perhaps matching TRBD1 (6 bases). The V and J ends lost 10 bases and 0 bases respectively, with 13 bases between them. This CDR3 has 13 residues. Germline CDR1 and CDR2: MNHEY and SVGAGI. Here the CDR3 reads CATTGTYSYEQYF. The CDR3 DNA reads TGTGCCACCACCGGGACATACTCCTACGAGCAGTACTTC.

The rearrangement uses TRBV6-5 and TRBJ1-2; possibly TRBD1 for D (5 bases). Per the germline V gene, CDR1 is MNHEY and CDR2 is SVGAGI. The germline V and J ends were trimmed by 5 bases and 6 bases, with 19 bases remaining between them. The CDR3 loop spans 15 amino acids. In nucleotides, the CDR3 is TGTGCCAGCAGTCCAGGGATTGGCCCCATCGATGGCTACACCTTC. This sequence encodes CASSPGIGPIDGYTF.